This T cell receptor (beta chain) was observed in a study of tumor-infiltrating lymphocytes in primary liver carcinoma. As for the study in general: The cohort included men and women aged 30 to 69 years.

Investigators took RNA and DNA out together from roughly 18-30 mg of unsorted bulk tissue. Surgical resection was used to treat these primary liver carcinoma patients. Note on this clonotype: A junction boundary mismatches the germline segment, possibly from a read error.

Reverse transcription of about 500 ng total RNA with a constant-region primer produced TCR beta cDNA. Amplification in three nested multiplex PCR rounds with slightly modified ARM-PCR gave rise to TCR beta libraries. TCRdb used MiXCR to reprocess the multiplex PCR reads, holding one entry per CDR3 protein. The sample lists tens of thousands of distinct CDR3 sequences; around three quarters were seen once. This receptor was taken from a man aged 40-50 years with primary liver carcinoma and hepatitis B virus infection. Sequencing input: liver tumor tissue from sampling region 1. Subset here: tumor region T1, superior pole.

The CDR3 DNA sequence: TGTGCCAACAGCGCTAGTGGGAGGGCCATAGATACGCAGTATTTT. This translates into CANSASGRAIDTQYF. The chain links TRBV11-2 to TRBJ2-3; 7 bases agree with TRBD2. This CDR3 is built from 15 residues. The V gene's germline CDR1 is SGHAT and CDR2 FQNNGV.